Each of the 15 T cell receptor beta chains below was sequenced from the same sample in a study of T cell responses to AZD1222 COVID-19 vaccine. The method was immunoSEQ multiplex PCR; TCRdb's version includes in-frame clones alone and lacks a portion of them. The sample includes 83,000 or so clones, roughly 90% of them seen just once. This specimen was peripheral blood, taken on day 0 of MenACWY control vaccination. These TCRs come from an adult in good health.

V and J are TRBV3-1 (or the pseudogene TRBV3-2) and TRBJ2-1, with TRBD2 matching over 8 bases. The CDR3 covers 15 residues. The germline V gene has CDR1 LGHDT and CDR2 YNNKEL (reference sequence). The J segment lost 6 bases and the V segment lost 4 bases, leaving 8 bases of the junction unmatched. The CDR3 region is CASSRTLAGSNEQFF. CDR3 coding DNA: TGTGCCAGCAGCCGAACTTTAGCGGGGAGCAATGAGCAGTTCTTC.

The chain recombines TRBV21-1 with TRBJ2-7; TRBD1 is the table's D call, not checked against the DNA. TRBV21-1 constitutes a pseudogene. CDR3 length: 15 amino acids. The CDR3 DNA reads TGTGCCAGCAGCGACAGCCGGGACATAGCCTACGAGCAGTACTTC. Translated, it gives CASSDSRDIAYEQYF.

This chain connects TRBV11-2 to TRBJ1-5, with D perhaps TRBD1 (6 bases). V was pared by 9 bases and J by 2 bases, with 14 bases between. The CDR3 runs 14 residues. CDR1 SGHAT and CDR2 FQNNGV come from the germline V gene. The CDR3 DNA reads as TGTGCCAGTAGCACAGGGATCGGCAATCAGCCCCAGCATTTT. Translating it yields CASSTGIGNQPQHF.

This clone was picked up a small number of times. CDR3 nucleotide sequence: TGTGCCAGCAGCAAAGAGGGGTGGACAGATACGCAGTATTTT. Translating it yields CASSKEGWTDTQYF. The chain uses TRBV21-1 and TRBJ2-3; whether TRBD1, the table's D call, matches the DNA was not checked. TRBV21-1 is deemed a pseudogene. CDR3 length: 14 amino acids.

This clone was observed a single time. The V call is TRBV7-9, the J call TRBJ1-2; TRBD1 aligns across 8 bases. From germline, CDR1 is SEHNR and CDR2 FQNEAQ (reference sequence). Trimming at V came to 5 bases and at J to 7 bases, leaving 3 bases not matched to a gene. The CDR3 extends over 12 amino acids. The CDR3 DNA is TGTGCCAGCAGCGTGACAGGGGCTGGCTACACCTTC. Translated, it gives CASSVTGAGYTF.

The CDR3 is CASTDQVRGTYGYTF. The CDR3 nucleotides read TGTGCCAGCACAGACCAGGTCAGGGGCACCTATGGCTACACCTTC. The rearrangement joins TRBV28 to TRBJ1-2; tentative D call: TRBD1 (6 bases). The V end was cut by 7 bases, the J end by 4 bases, with 19 bases between. CDR3 length equals 15 residues. The germline V gene has CDR1 MDHEN and CDR2 SYDVKM.

The J gene is TRBJ1-2, the V gene TRBV29-1; D may be TRBD1 (5 bases). Germline V gene sequence: CDR1 SQVTM, CDR2 ANQGSEA. V was cut by 7 bases and J by 1 base, with 22 bases left in between. The CDR3 contains 16 residues. CDR3 sequence: CSAPLGSGGVNYGYTF. Here the CDR3 DNA reads TGCAGCGCTCCATTAGGATCCGGGGGAGTTAACTATGGCTACACCTTC.

The rearrangement links TRBV6-5 to TRBJ2-7, with 10 bases aligning to TRBD2. The CDR3 spans 14 residues. The ends lost 6 bases at V and 4 bases at J; junction bases unmatched: 6. CDR1 is MNHEY, CDR2 SVGAGI, per germline. This CDR3 is CASSDYSGRYEQYF. The CDR3 DNA sequence: TGTGCCAGCAGCGACTATAGCGGGAGGTACGAGCAGTACTTC.

The chain has TRBV12-3 or TRBV12-4 and TRBJ1-4; no firm D call. The CDR3 has 13 residues. V was clipped by 6 bases and J by 5 bases, with 10 bases between them. DNA for the CDR3: TGTGCCAGCAGCCCTGAGAGAAATGAAAAACTGTTTTTT. It codes for CASSPERNEKLFF.

V and J are TRBV9 and TRBJ1-6; TRBD1 matches at 7 bases. The CDR3 loop spans 15 amino acids. The trim removed 4 bases at V and 9 bases at J, leaving 10 bases unmatched. Germline CDR1 is SGDLS and CDR2 is YYNGEE. CDR3 in amino acids: CASSTIGTVPSPLHF. CDR3 nucleotide sequence: TGTGCCAGCAGCACAATCGGGACAGTGCCTTCACCCCTCCACTTT.

This chain uses TRBV7-4 with TRBJ1-2; D is ambiguous. The germline gives CDR1 SGHVT, CDR2 SQSDAQ. There are 11 residues in the CDR3. V lost 7 bases to trimming and J lost 6 bases, with 9 bases between them. The CDR3 DNA sequence: TGTGCCAGCACCCGAATTCATGGCTACACCTTC. Protein sequence: CASTRIHGYTF.

The chain links TRBV6-1 to TRBJ1-1; D may be TRBD1 (5 bases). Trimming took 3 bases from V and 8 from J, leaving 10 bases between them. The CDR3 loop spans 12 amino acids. CDR1 and CDR2 from the germline V gene are MNHNS and SASEGT. CDR3 coding DNA: TGTGCCAGCAGTGAGGCGGGACTCGAAGCTTTCTTT. Its protein is CASSEAGLEAFF.

V gene TRBV7-9 combines with J gene TRBJ1-1, with D possibly TRBD1 on 6 matching bases. Looked up from germline, CDR1 is SEHNR and CDR2 is FQNEAQ (reference sequence). The CDR3 length is 16 residues. The V end was cut by 5 bases, the J end by 4 bases, with 20 bases between. In nucleotides, the CDR3 is TGTGCCAGCAGCCCGAGGGCGGCAGGGGTAGGCACTGAAGCTTTCTTT. Amino acids: CASSPRAAGVGTEAFF.

This chain connects TRBV6-4 to TRBJ1-1; D not certain. This CDR3 is built from 15 residues. The V end lost 4 bases, the J end lost 1 base, and 13 bases lay between the germline ends. Germline CDR1 and CDR2: MRHNA and SNTAGT. The CDR3 bases are TGTGCCAGCAGTGCCCCCGTTAGGCCGAACACTGAAGCTTTCTTT. Translation gives CASSAPVRPNTEAFF.

The gene calls are TRBV11-2 and TRBJ1-1, with a tentative D call TRBD1 (5 bases). Germline CDR1 SGHAT, CDR2 FQNNGV. The V gene lost 5 bases and the J gene lost 2 bases, with 12 bases spanning the gap. This CDR3 comprises 14 residues. Here the CDR3 DNA reads TGTGCCAGCAGCCCACTCGGGGCCAACACTGAAGCTTTCTTT. Protein: CASSPLGANTEAFF.